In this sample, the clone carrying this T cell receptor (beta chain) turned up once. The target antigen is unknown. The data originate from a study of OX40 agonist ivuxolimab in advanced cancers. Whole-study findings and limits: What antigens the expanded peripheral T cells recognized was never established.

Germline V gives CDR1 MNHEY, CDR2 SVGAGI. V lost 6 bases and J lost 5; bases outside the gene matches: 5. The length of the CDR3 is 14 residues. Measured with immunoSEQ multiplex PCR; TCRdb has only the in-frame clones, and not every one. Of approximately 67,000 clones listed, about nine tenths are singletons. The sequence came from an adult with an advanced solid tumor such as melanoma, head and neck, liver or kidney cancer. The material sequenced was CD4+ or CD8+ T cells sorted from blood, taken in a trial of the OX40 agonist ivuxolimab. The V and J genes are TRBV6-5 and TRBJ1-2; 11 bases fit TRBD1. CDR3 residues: CASSWGDRGYGYTF. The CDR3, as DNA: TGTGCCAGCAGCTGGGGGGACAGGGGGTATGGCTACACCTTC.